The T cell receptor beta chain under discussion was sequenced for a study of control samples from healthy donors and cancer patients. The data were produced by immunoSEQ multiplex PCR, yet TCRdb's version contains in-frame clones alone and is incomplete. The sample gives some 80,000 clones, almost 95% of which show up once; approximately 5.8% is in the top ten. Germline lookup yields CDR1 MDHEN and CDR2 SYDVKM. V shed 8 bases and J 8 bases; nucleotides not matched to a gene: 6. The CDR3 length is 12 residues. Sequencing was done on a sample of blood. The genes are TRBV28 and TRBJ1-2; the match to TRBD1 covers 9 bases. This clonotype was sampled from a woman aged 60-75 years in good health. In nucleotides, the CDR3 is TGTGCCAGCCGACAGGGGGGGGGAGGCTACACCTTC. It yields the protein CASRQGGGGYTF.